This T cell receptor (beta chain) was identified in a study of T cell repertoires in cytomegalovirus infection. Study context: An indication of both CMV infection and matching HLA type came from public TCR beta signatures.

TCRdb recomputed calls from the reads with MiXCR, one row per CDR3 protein. Of 300,000 to 400,000 distinct CDR3 sequences in the sample, 25% were seen once. Germline V gives CDR1 MDHEN, CDR2 SYDVKM. Trimming shortened V by 3 bases and J by 4 bases, and 6 bases separated the two germline ends. The CDR3 is made up of 13 amino acids. This clonotype was counted at least ten times. The antigen remains unidentified. The material was cultured PBMCs, obtained from culture after CMV antigen stimulation. V gene TRBV28 combines with J gene TRBJ2-2, with D unresolved. The TCR was taken from a human donor in good health (CMV status not recorded). Some clones in this sample may be carry-over from other donors' samples. CDR3 protein: CASSFEPTGELFF. The CDR3 DNA reads TGTGCCAGCAGTTTTGAACCCACCGGGGAGCTGTTTTTT.